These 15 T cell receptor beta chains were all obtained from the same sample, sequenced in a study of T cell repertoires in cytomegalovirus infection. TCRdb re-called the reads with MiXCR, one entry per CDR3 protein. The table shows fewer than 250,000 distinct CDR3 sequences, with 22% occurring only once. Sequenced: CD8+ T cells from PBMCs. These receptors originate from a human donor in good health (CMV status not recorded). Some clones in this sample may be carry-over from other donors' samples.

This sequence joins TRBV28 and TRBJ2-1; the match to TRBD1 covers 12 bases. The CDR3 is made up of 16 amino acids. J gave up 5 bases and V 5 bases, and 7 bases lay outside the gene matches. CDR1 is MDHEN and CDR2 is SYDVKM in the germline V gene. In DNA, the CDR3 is TGTGCCAGCAGTAGGGGGGACAGGGGGCGTGACAATGAGCAGTTCTTC. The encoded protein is CASSRGDRGRDNEQFF. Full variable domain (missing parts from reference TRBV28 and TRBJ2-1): DVKVTQSSRYLVKRTGEKVFLECVQDMDHENMFWYRQDPGLGLRLIYFSYDVKMKEKGDIPEGYSVSREKKERFSLILESASTNQTSMYLCASSRGDRGRDNEQFFGPGTRLTVL.

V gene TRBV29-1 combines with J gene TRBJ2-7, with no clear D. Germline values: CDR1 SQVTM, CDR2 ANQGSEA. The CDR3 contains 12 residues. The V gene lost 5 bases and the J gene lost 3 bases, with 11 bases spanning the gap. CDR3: CSVRSDNYEQYF. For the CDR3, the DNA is TGCAGCGTTCGTTCAGATAACTACGAGCAGTACTTC.

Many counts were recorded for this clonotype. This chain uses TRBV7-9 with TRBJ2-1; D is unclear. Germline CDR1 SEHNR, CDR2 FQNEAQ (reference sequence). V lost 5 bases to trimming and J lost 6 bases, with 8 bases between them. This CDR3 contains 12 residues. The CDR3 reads CASSRGFNEQFF. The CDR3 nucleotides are TGTGCCAGCAGCCGAGGATTCAATGAGCAGTTCTTC.

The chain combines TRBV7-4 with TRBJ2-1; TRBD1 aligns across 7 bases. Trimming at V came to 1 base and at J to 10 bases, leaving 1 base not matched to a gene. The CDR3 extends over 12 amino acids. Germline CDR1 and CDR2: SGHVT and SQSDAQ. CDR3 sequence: CASSLEQGEQFF. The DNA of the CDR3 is TGTGCCAGCAGCTTAGAACAGGGGGAGCAGTTCTTC. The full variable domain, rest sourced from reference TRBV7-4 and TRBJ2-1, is GAGVSQSPRYKVAKRGRDVALRCDSISGHVTLYWYRQTLGQGSEVLTYSQSDAQRDKSGRPSGRFSAERPERSVSTLKIQRTEQGDSAVYLCASSLEQGEQFFGPGTRLTVL.

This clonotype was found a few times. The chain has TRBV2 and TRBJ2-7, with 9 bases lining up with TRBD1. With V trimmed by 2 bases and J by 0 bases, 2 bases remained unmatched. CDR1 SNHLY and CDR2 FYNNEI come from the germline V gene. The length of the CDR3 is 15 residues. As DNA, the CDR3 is TGTGCCAGCAGTGAACCGGGACAGGGCTCCTACGAGCAGTACTTC. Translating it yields CASSEPGQGSYEQYF.

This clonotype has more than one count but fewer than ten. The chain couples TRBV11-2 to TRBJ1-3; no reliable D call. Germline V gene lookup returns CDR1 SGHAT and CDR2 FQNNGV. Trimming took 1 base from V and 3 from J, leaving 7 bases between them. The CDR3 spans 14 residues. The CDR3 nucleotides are TGTGCCAGCAGCTTAGCCGGTTTTGGAAACACCATATATTTT. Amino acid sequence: CASSLAGFGNTIYF.

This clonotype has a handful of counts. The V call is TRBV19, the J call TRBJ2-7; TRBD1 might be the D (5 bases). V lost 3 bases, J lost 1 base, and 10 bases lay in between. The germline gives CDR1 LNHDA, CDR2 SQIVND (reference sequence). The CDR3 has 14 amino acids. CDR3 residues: CASSIAGSSYEQYF. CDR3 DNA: TGTGCCAGTAGTATCGCAGGGTCTTCCTACGAGCAGTACTTC.

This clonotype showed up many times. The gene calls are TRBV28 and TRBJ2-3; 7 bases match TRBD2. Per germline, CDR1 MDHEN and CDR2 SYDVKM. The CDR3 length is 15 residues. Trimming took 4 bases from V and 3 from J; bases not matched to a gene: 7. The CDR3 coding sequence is TGTGCCAGCAGTTCCTCACTAGCGCGTACAGATACGCAGTATTTT. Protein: CASSSSLARTDTQYF. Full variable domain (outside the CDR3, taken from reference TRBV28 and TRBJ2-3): DVKVTQSSRYLVKRTGEKVFLECVQDMDHENMFWYRQDPGLGLRLIYFSYDVKMKEKGDIPEGYSVSREKKERFSLILESASTNQTSMYLCASSSSLARTDTQYFGPGTRLTVL.

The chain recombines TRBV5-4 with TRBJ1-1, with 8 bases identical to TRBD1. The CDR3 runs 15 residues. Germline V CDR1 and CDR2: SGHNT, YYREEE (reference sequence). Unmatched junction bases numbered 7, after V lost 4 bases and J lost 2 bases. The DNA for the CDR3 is TGTGCCAGCAGCGCACACGGGACAGGAAACACTGAAGCTTTCTTT. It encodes CASSAHGTGNTEAFF.

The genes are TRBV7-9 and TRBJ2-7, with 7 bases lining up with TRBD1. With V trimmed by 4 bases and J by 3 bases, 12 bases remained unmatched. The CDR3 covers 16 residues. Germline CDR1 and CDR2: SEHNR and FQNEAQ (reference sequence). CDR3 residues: CASSSSRDRTDYEQYF. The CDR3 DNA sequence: TGTGCCAGCAGCTCATCCCGGGACAGAACCGACTACGAGCAGTACTTC.

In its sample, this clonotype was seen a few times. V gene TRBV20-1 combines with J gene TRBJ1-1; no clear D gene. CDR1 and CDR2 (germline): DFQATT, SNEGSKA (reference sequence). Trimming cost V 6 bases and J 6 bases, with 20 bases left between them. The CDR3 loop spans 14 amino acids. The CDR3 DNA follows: TGCAGTGCCCCGTTAGGGTCAGGAGGGTCTGAAGCTTTCTTT. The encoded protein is CSAPLGSGGSEAFF.

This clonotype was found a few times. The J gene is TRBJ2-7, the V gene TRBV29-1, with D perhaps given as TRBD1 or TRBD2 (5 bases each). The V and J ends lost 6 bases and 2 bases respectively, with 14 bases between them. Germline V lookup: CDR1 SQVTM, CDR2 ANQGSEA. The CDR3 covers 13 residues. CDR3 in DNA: TGCAGCGTCACTAACGGGGCTACCTACGAGCAGTACTTC. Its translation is CSVTNGATYEQYF.

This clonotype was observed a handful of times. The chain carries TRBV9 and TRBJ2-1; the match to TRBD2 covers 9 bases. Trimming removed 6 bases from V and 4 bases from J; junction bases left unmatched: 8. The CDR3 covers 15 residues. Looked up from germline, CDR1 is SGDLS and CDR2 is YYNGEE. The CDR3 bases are TGTGCCAGCACCACCGGACTAGCGTCTTACAATGAGCAGTTCTTC. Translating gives CASTTGLASYNEQFF.

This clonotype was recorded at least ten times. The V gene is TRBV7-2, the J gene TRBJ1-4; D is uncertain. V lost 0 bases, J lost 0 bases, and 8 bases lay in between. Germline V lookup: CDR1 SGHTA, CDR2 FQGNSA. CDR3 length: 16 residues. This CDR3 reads CASSLASIATNEKLFF. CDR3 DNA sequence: TGTGCCAGCAGCTTAGCTAGTATTGCAACTAATGAAAAACTGTTTTTT.

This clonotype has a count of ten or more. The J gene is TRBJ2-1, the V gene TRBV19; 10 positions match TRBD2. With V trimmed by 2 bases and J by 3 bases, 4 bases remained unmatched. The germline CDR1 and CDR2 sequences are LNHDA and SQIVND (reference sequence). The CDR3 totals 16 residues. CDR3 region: CASSIQSSGGYNEQFF. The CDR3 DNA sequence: TGTGCCAGTAGTATACAGTCTAGCGGGGGCTACAATGAGCAGTTCTTC.